The next 29 T cell receptor beta chains were all read from a single sample in a study of CD8 T cells in ankylosing spondylitis. TCRdb used MiXCR to reprocess the 5' RACE reads, holding one entry per CDR3 protein. The data contain tens of thousands of distinct CDR3 sequences, less than 6% of them seen just once; the ten biggest clones take up over 2%. Sample: blood, either unsorted or a sorted T cell fraction (not recorded which). These receptors were obtained from a male donor with ankylosing spondylitis or in good health (not recorded which).

This clonotype has at least ten counts. The V call is TRBV24-1, the J call TRBJ2-7; the D gene is possibly TRBD2 (5 bases). V was clipped by 4 bases and J by 2 bases, with 11 bases between them. This CDR3 contains 14 residues. In germline, CDR1 is KGHDR, CDR2 SFDVKD. Written as DNA, the CDR3 is TGTGCCACCAGTGAAACAAATAGCGCCTACGAGCAGTACTTC. It translates to CATSETNSAYEQYF.

The rearrangement links TRBV23-1 to TRBJ2-3; weak D call: TRBD2 (6 bases). TRBV23-1 is flagged as an ORF with uncertain function. With 2 bases removed from V and 6 bases from J, the gap between germline ends came to 9 bases. The CDR3 spans 13 residues. This CDR3 is CASSQPAGDTQYF. In DNA, the CDR3 is TGCGCCAGCAGTCAACCCGCGGGGGATACGCAGTATTTT.

This clonotype was observed at least ten times. The CDR3 nucleotides are TGTGCCAGCAGTTTAGAGTCGGGGTCGAACACCGGGGAGCTGTTTTTT. Protein product: CASSLESGSNTGELFF. This chain uses TRBV12-3 or TRBV12-4 with TRBJ2-2; D is possibly TRBD2 (5 bases). This CDR3 spans 16 amino acids. The ends were cut back, 1 base at V and 0 bases at J, with 9 bases in the middle.

This clonotype was found many times. This chain links TRBV19 with TRBJ2-1; D is ambiguous. The germline V and J ends were trimmed by 3 bases and 0 bases, with 9 bases remaining between them. Germline CDR1 and CDR2: LNHDA and SQIVND (reference sequence). This CDR3 is 15 amino acids long. The DNA of the CDR3 is TGTGCCAGTAGTATGTTACAGAGCTCCTACAATGAGCAGTTCTTC. Amino acid sequence: CASSMLQSSYNEQFF.

This clonotype was seen at least ten times. The chain uses TRBV5-1 and TRBJ2-2; maybe TRBD1 (6 bases). The CDR3 contains 16 residues. V lost 4 bases to trimming and J lost 0 bases, with 13 bases between them. CDR1 SGHRS and CDR2 YFSETQ come from the germline V gene. CDR3 nucleotide sequence: TGCGCCAGCAGCCACGGACAGAACGCGAACACCGGGGAGCTGTTTTTT. This translates into CASSHGQNANTGELFF. Full variable domain (rest looked up from reference TRBV5-1 and TRBJ2-2): KAGVTQTPRYLIKTRGQQVTLSCSPISGHRSVSWYQQTPGQGLQFLFEYFSETQRNKGNFPGRFSGRQFSNSRSEMNVSTLELGDSALYLCASSHGQNANTGELFFGEGSRLTVL.

This clonotype occurred many times. The chain combines TRBV18 with TRBJ2-2; D may be TRBD2 (7 bases). Germline values: CDR1 KGHSH, CDR2 LQKENI. The CDR3 length is 14 residues. V was cut by 8 bases and J by 2 bases, with 12 bases left in between. The CDR3 reads CASLAGANTGELFF. CDR3 coding DNA: TGTGCCAGCCTCGCGGGGGCAAACACCGGGGAGCTGTTTTTT.

This clonotype was seen many times. The V gene is TRBV20-1, the J gene TRBJ2-7; tentatively, D is TRBD2 (6 bases). This CDR3 is 13 amino acids long. The germline CDR1 and CDR2 sequences are DFQATT and SNEGSKA (reference sequence). Between the trimmed V and J ends, which lost 5 bases and 4 bases, there was a span of 15 bases. CDR3 sequence (DNA): TGCAGTGCTTCCGGGGGAGGAGAGTACGAGCAGTACTTC. It codes for CSASGGGEYEQYF.

This clonotype was detected ten times or more. The V and J genes are TRBV5-1 and TRBJ2-7, with D tentatively TRBD1 or TRBD2 (5 bases each). Trimming shortened V by 0 bases and J by 1 base, and 11 bases separated the two germline ends. Germline V gene lookup returns CDR1 SGHRS and CDR2 YFSETQ. The CDR3 contains 15 residues. The CDR3 DNA is TGCGCCAGCAGCTTGGCGGGGACGGGATCCTACGAGCAGTACTTC. This sequence encodes CASSLAGTGSYEQYF.

This clonotype showed up many times. This chain links TRBV5-5 with TRBJ2-2; D remains ambiguous. Germline CDR1 SGHKS, CDR2 YYEKEE (reference sequence). V shed 3 bases and J shed 6 bases, with 6 bases lying between them. The CDR3 sequence is 12 residues long. The CDR3 DNA sequence: TGTGCCAGCAGCTGGTACTCCGGGGAGCTGTTTTTT. Translating gives CASSWYSGELFF.

As to this clonotype: One end of the junction is discordant with germline, which a read error may explain. V and J are TRBV7-7 and TRBJ2-2; 7 bases match TRBD1. The CDR3 runs 13 residues. Germline CDR1 is SSHAT and CDR2 is FNYEAQ (reference sequence). CDR3 DNA sequence: TGTGCTAGCAGCTCGACAGGGTCCGGGGAGCTGTTTTTT. It specifies CASSSTGSGELFF.

This clonotype was counted at least ten times. J is TRBJ2-1 and V is TRBV29-1; 7 bases agree with TRBD2. Germline V gives CDR1 SQVTM, CDR2 ANQGSEA. The CDR3 has 16 residues. Unmatched junction bases numbered 8, after V lost 0 bases and J lost 3 bases. The CDR3 nucleotides are TGCAGCGTTGAAGATCGTGGGGCTAGCGGCTACAATGAGCAGTTCTTC. It is translated as CSVEDRGASGYNEQFF.

This clonotype was picked up many times. This chain connects TRBV7-2 to TRBJ1-1; 8 bases agree with TRBD1. The junction had 5 bases not matched to a gene; V was cut back by 4 bases and J by 4 bases. Germline V lookup: CDR1 SGHTA, CDR2 FQGNSA. The CDR3 length is 14 residues. The CDR3 DNA reads as TGTGCCAGCAGCTCAGACAGGGGTGGCACTGAAGCTTTCTTT. This sequence encodes CASSSDRGGTEAFF.

This clonotype showed up many times. The chain recombines TRBV25-1 with TRBJ1-3, with D unresolved. The CDR3 has 17 residues. Trimming stripped 1 base from V and 1 base from J, with 14 bases between. From germline, CDR1 is MGHDK and CDR2 SYGVNS. CDR3 amino acids: CASSESILRVSGNTIYF. CDR3 in DNA: TGTGCCAGCAGTGAATCCATTTTGAGGGTTTCTGGAAACACCATATATTTT.

Ten or more counts support this clonotype. The rearrangement joins TRBV21-1 to TRBJ2-7; the DNA was not used to check the table's D call, TRBD1. TRBV21-1 constitutes a pseudogene. The CDR3 loop spans 11 amino acids. The CDR3 reads CASSENREQYF. CDR3 nucleotides: TGTGCCAGCAGCGAAAACAGGGAGCAGTACTTC.

This clonotype was recorded at least ten times. The CDR3 is CASSGTGQETQYF. The CDR3, as DNA: TGCGCCAGCAGCGGCACGGGACAAGAGACCCAGTACTTC. This sequence joins TRBV5-1 and TRBJ2-5; D possibly corresponds to TRBD2 (5 bases). CDR1 is SGHRS and CDR2 is YFSETQ in the germline V gene. There are 13 residues in the CDR3. Between the trimmed V and J ends, which lost 4 bases and 2 bases, there was a span of 9 bases.

The sample holds many counts of this clonotype. The J gene is TRBJ2-7, the V gene TRBV12-3 or TRBV12-4, with D possibly matching TRBD2 (5 bases). This CDR3 has 13 residues. V lost 5 bases to trimming and J lost 4 bases, with 12 bases between them. CDR3 in amino acids: CASSLGSGYEQYF. In nucleotides, the CDR3 is TGTGCCAGCAGTCTTGGATCGGGGTACGAGCAGTACTTC.

This clonotype was counted many times. The chain links TRBV6-1 to TRBJ2-1; TRBD2 aligns across 10 bases. The trim removed 8 bases at V and 6 bases at J, leaving 4 bases unmatched. The CDR3 covers 13 residues. In germline, CDR1 is MNHNS, CDR2 SASEGT. CDR3 coding DNA: TGTGCCAGCGGGGAGCGGGGGGGCAATGAGCAGTTCTTC. Amino acids: CASGERGGNEQFF.

This clonotype was observed at least ten times. The chain is built from TRBV24-1 and TRBJ2-2; 7 nucleotides align to TRBD1. V was pared by 3 bases and J by 0 bases, with 12 bases of the junction left unmatched. Germline V gene sequence: CDR1 KGHDR, CDR2 SFDVKD. CDR3 length: 19 amino acids. The CDR3 nucleotides read TGTGCCACCAGTGATCCTTATCCGGGACAGAGATCGAACACCGGGGAGCTGTTTTTT. Amino acid sequence: CATSDPYPGQRSNTGELFF.

This clonotype was observed at least ten times. The J gene is TRBJ2-2, the V gene TRBV3-1; unclear D gene. Germline V CDR1 and CDR2: LGHDT, YNNKEL (reference sequence). CDR3 size: 12 residues. V lost 0 bases and J lost 6, with 2 bases in between. CDR3 DNA sequence: TGTGCCAGCAGCCAAGAACCCGGGGAGCTGTTTTTT. This translates into CASSQEPGELFF.

This clonotype was found many times. The rearrangement uses TRBV20-1 and TRBJ1-2, with D possibly matching TRBD1 (6 bases). Deletions cut 5 bases from V and 6 bases from J, with 16 bases between. The germline CDR1 and CDR2 sequences are DFQATT and SNEGSKA (reference sequence). The CDR3 runs 13 residues. The DNA for the CDR3 is TGCAGTGCTTCTAAAACAGGGTTCGATGGCTACACCTTC. Translation gives CSASKTGFDGYTF.

This clonotype came up many times. V gene TRBV5-1 combines with J gene TRBJ2-2; 8 nucleotides match TRBD1. CDR3 length: 16 amino acids. Losses at the gene ends were 2 bases for V and 5 bases for J; bases not matched to a gene: 8. Germline V CDR1 and CDR2: SGHRS, YFSETQ. CDR3 coding DNA: TGCGCCAGCAGCTTCCACATGACAGGGGAAACCGGGGAGCTGTTTTTT. It translates to CASSFHMTGETGELFF.

This clonotype turned up a few times. In nucleotides, the CDR3 is TGTGCCAGCAGCCCCCGGGACAGGGCCCAGTACTTC. Its translation: CASSPRDRAQYF. The chain combines TRBV3-1 with TRBJ2-7; 9 positions agree with TRBD1. The CDR3 runs to 12 residues. V trimming: 4 bases; J trimming: 10 bases; junction bases outside the gene matches: 5. Germline V gene sequence: CDR1 LGHDT, CDR2 YNNKEL (reference sequence).

In its sample, this clonotype was seen many times. The chain has TRBV5-1 and TRBJ2-1; D not resolved. CDR1 and CDR2 from the germline V gene are SGHRS and YFSETQ. The germline V and J ends were trimmed by 5 bases and 9 bases, with 21 bases remaining between them. CDR3 length: 15 residues. The CDR3 DNA reads TGCGCCAGCAGGGAGTTTTATTACGAGCTTGTTGAGCAGTTCTTC. Translating gives CASREFYYELVEQFF.

This clonotype was detected ten times or more. The chain is built from TRBV29-1 and TRBJ2-3, with 9 bases identical to TRBD1. The CDR3 spans 14 residues. Germline lookup yields CDR1 SQVTM and CDR2 ANQGSEA. V was clipped by 6 bases and J by 2 bases; unmatched bases: 6. The CDR3 spells CSVGQGETTDTQYF. CDR3 in DNA: TGCAGCGTGGGACAGGGAGAGACCACAGATACGCAGTATTTT.

At least ten counts were recorded for this clonotype. The chain couples TRBV30 to TRBJ1-5; 8 bases map to TRBD1. This CDR3 is built from 13 residues. Germline loops: CDR1 GTSNPN, CDR2 SVGIG (reference sequence). V shed 3 bases, J shed 7 bases, and the junction held 5 bases outside the gene matches. CDR3 nucleotide sequence: TGTGCCTGGAGCGGACAGGGAGGACAGCCCCAGCATTTT. This gives the protein CAWSGQGGQPQHF.

This clonotype came up many times. The chain joins TRBV6-1 to TRBJ1-6; tentatively, D is TRBD1 (6 bases). The CDR3 has 13 amino acids. The germline V gene has CDR1 MNHNS and CDR2 SASEGT. V was clipped by 8 bases and J by 6 bases, with 11 bases between them. The CDR3 protein is CASQPGANSPLHF. The CDR3 bases are TGTGCCAGCCAGCCAGGGGCTAATTCACCCCTCCACTTT.

This clonotype occurred many times. The chain has TRBV12-3 or TRBV12-4 and TRBJ2-1, with D uncertain. The CDR3 sequence is 13 residues long. V gave up 2 bases and J gave up 7 bases, with 9 bases separating them. Written as DNA, the CDR3 is TGTGCCAGCAGTTTATTCGGTGGAAATGAGCAGTTCTTC. Amino acids: CASSLFGGNEQFF.

This clonotype was seen repeatedly, ten times or more. The chain joins TRBV19 to TRBJ1-5; 8 bases are shared with TRBD1. Trimming at V came to 8 bases and at J to 3 bases, leaving 9 bases not matched to a gene. The germline CDR1 and CDR2 sequences are LNHDA and SQIVND (reference sequence). There are 15 residues in the CDR3. The CDR3 region has the DNA TGTGCCAGTTCAACTCTGGACAGGGACAATCAGCCCCAGCATTTT. Protein sequence: CASSTLDRDNQPQHF.

At least ten counts were recorded for this clonotype. The chain carries TRBV10-3 and TRBJ2-2; 8 nucleotides match TRBD1. J gave up 7 bases and V 6 bases, and 7 bases lay outside the gene matches. This CDR3 region has 14 residues. Germline lookup yields CDR1 ENHRY and CDR2 SYGVKD. The CDR3 DNA reads TGTGCCATCAGCGAGGACAGGGACATCGGGGAGCTGTTTTTT. Its translation: CAISEDRDIGELFF.